This T cell receptor beta chain appears in the sequencing data of a study of blood T cell repertoires in COVID-19. Clones were sequenced by immunoSEQ multiplex PCR, and TCRdb holds only the in-frame ones, with some missing. The data hold about 370,000 clones, with about 90% observed a single time. This sequence originates from a woman aged 30 to 39 with COVID-19, enrolled during active disease. Sequencing was carried out using peripheral blood.

CDR3 nucleotide sequence: TGCGCCAGCAGCCGGATGGCTAGCGCGACTTACAATGAGCAGTTCTTC. Translated, it gives CASSRMASATYNEQFF. This chain joins TRBV4-3 and TRBJ2-1, with a weak D call TRBD2 (6 bases). The V and J ends lost 4 bases and 4 bases respectively, with 17 bases between them. Germline V lookup: CDR1 LGHNA, CDR2 YSLEER. This CDR3 is 16 amino acids long.